Below are 10 T cell receptor beta chains sequenced from a single sample in a study of blood T cell repertoires in COVID-19. The repertoire was sequenced with immunoSEQ multiplex PCR; TCRdb's copy has only in-frame clones and lacks some. Among 250,000 to 300,000 clones listed, around 85% were seen once. Sequenced input: peripheral blood. Receptor source: an older woman with acute or convalescent COVID-19.

The CDR3 region is CASSLQRSTGMSNQPQHF. CDR3 coding DNA: TGTGCCAGCAGCCTACAACGTTCGACAGGGATGAGCAATCAGCCCCAGCATTTT. The chain carries TRBV7-9 and TRBJ1-5, with 7 positions matching TRBD1. The CDR3 has 18 residues. V lost 5 bases, J lost 1 base, and 14 bases stayed unmatched. CDR1 and CDR2 (germline): SEHNR, FQNEAQ (reference sequence).

This sequence joins TRBV9 and TRBJ1-2, with 8 nucleotides matching TRBD1. This CDR3 has 17 residues. Per germline, CDR1 SGDLS and CDR2 YYNGEE. The V segment lost 0 bases and the J segment 0 bases; nucleotides outside the gene matches: 7. This chain's CDR3 is CASSVGGTTGANYGYTF. CDR3 nucleotide sequence: TGTGCCAGCAGCGTAGGGGGAACGACAGGGGCTAACTATGGCTACACCTTC.

The chain recombines TRBV7-3 with TRBJ1-1, with D unresolved. The CDR3 is 14 residues long. V was pared by 3 bases and J by 3 bases, with 11 bases between. The V gene's germline CDR1 is SGHTA and CDR2 FQGTGA. For the CDR3, the DNA is TGTGCCAGCAGCTTGAACGGAGTCGACACTGAAGCTTTCTTT. This sequence encodes CASSLNGVDTEAFF.

The chain carries TRBV10-3 and TRBJ2-7, with 10 bases lining up with TRBD1. The CDR3 consists of 14 residues. With 6 bases clipped from V and 2 bases from J, the junction kept 4 bases outside the gene matches. CDR1 and CDR2 from the germline V gene are ENHRY and SYGVKD. CDR3 bases: TGTGCCATCAGCGGGACAGGGGACACCTACGAGCAGTACTTC. This translates into CAISGTGDTYEQYF.

CDR3 region: CASSRNLGDLLDEQFF. The CDR3 nucleotides read TGCGCCAGCAGCCGCAACCTGGGGGACTTACTGGATGAGCAGTTCTTC. The genes are TRBV4-1 and TRBJ2-1; maybe TRBD2 (6 bases). The CDR3 has 16 amino acids. Germline V gives CDR1 MGHRA, CDR2 YSYEKL. Trimming took 4 bases from V and 8 from J, leaving 21 bases between them.

J is TRBJ1-1 and V is TRBV6-5; TRBD1 is a possible D gene (6 bases). Deletions cut 9 bases from V and 5 bases from J, with 16 bases between. Germline V gene sequence: CDR1 MNHEY, CDR2 SVGAGI. CDR3 length: 13 amino acids. CDR3 nucleotides: TGTGCCAGGCAGAGGGGGGGGAGTACTGAAGCTTTCTTT. Translation gives CARQRGGSTEAFF.

The chain is built from TRBV27 and TRBJ1-1; 7 positions agree with TRBD1. CDR1 and CDR2 (germline): MNHEY, SMNVEV (reference sequence). The V segment lost 6 bases and the J segment 6 bases; nucleotides outside the gene matches: 7. This CDR3 has 13 residues. CDR3 sequence: CASRQQGSPEAFF. Written as DNA, the CDR3 is TGTGCCAGCAGACAACAGGGGTCCCCTGAAGCTTTCTTT.

This chain links TRBV3-1 (or the pseudogene TRBV3-2) with TRBJ2-3; 10 nucleotides agree with TRBD1. The CDR3 totals 17 residues. V dropped 1 base and J dropped 4; count of bases not matched to a gene: 8. From germline, CDR1 is LGHDT and CDR2 YNNKEL (reference sequence). CDR3 loop: CASSQGGGTGVPDTQYF. The CDR3 DNA follows: TGTGCCAGCAGCCAAGGCGGGGGGACAGGGGTCCCAGATACGCAGTATTTT.

The rearrangement links TRBV29-1 to TRBJ2-5; 7 bases map to TRBD2. The CDR3 extends over 12 amino acids. V lost 1 base, J lost 7 bases, and 3 bases stayed unmatched. The germline gives CDR1 SQVTM, CDR2 ANQGSEA. CDR3 protein: CSVEGPGGTQYF. CDR3 nucleotides: TGCAGCGTTGAAGGTCCGGGAGGGACCCAGTACTTC.

The chain links TRBV18 to TRBJ1-1; perhaps TRBD1 as D (5 bases). V lost 3 bases and J 7 bases, leaving 9 bases between the germline ends. This CDR3 contains 12 residues. Germline CDR1 KGHSH, CDR2 LQKENI. The CDR3 loop is CASSPQDSEAFF. In DNA form, the CDR3 reads TGTGCCAGCTCACCTCAAGACAGTGAAGCTTTCTTT.